The 22 T cell receptor beta chains given below trace back to one sample, sequenced in a study of blood T cell repertoires in COVID-19. Method: immunoSEQ multiplex PCR; TCRdb's copy keeps in-frame clones and lacks some. The sample lists around 81,000 clones; around 90% were seen once. Sequenced: peripheral blood. The receptors derive from a man aged 65-85 years with acute or convalescent COVID-19.

The chain joins TRBV6-2 or TRBV6-3 to TRBJ1-5, with 7 bases lining up with TRBD1. This CDR3 comprises 15 residues. The V and J ends lost 5 bases and 1 base, in that order; junction bases with no gene match: 5. Per germline, CDR1 MNHEY and CDR2 SVGEGT. Here the CDR3 reads CASSLRQGSNQPQHF. Here the CDR3 DNA reads TGTGCCAGCAGTCTCCGACAGGGAAGCAATCAGCCCCAGCATTTT.

This chain links TRBV5-1 with TRBJ2-3, with D tentatively TRBD2 (7 bases). Germline loops: CDR1 SGHRS, CDR2 YFSETQ. The CDR3 sequence is 14 residues long. CDR3: CGSRGTISTDTQYF. For the CDR3, the DNA is TGCGGATCGCGGGGGACAATAAGCACAGATACGCAGTATTTT.

This rearrangement joins TRBV11-3 to TRBJ2-7, with 14 bases that match TRBD2. V trimming: 4 bases; J trimming: 6 bases; junction bases outside the gene matches: 5. Germline CDR1 is SGHNT and CDR2 is YENEEA. The CDR3 extends over 15 amino acids. Here the CDR3 reads CASSSGLAGGSEQYF. The DNA of the CDR3 is TGTGCCAGCAGCTCCGGACTAGCGGGAGGTAGCGAGCAGTACTTC.

The chain has TRBV27 and TRBJ2-1; 9 nucleotides agree with TRBD1. The V gene's germline CDR1 is MNHEY and CDR2 SMNVEV (reference sequence). J was trimmed by 4 bases and V by 2 bases; bases with no gene match: 6. The CDR3 consists of 16 residues. The CDR3 protein is CASSLMGTGNYNEQFF. DNA for the CDR3: TGTGCCAGCAGTTTAATGGGGACAGGGAATTACAATGAGCAGTTCTTC.

V usage is TRBV7-2 and J usage is TRBJ1-5; perhaps TRBD1 as D (6 bases). From germline, CDR1 is SGHTA and CDR2 FQGNSA. Trimming took off 2 bases at V and 7 bases at J, with 9 bases between the two ends. The CDR3 is 13 amino acids. In nucleotides, the CDR3 is TGTGCCAGCAGCTTATCAGGGGACCAGCCCCAGCATTTT. Translating it yields CASSLSGDQPQHF.

The V and J genes are TRBV10-1 and TRBJ2-2, with unresolved D. The CDR3 spans 13 residues. Germline V gene lookup returns CDR1 WNHNN and CDR2 SYGVQD (reference sequence). With 11 bases removed from V and 3 bases from J, the gap between germline ends came to 13 bases. DNA of the CDR3: TGCGCCTATAATGGCGGTGACACCGGGGAGCTGTTTTTT. It yields the protein CAYNGGDTGELFF.

This sequence joins TRBV28 and TRBJ2-7; a weak D match, TRBD2 (6 bases). The CDR3 length is 14 residues. Per germline, CDR1 MDHEN and CDR2 SYDVKM. Trimming left V 3 bases short and J 4 bases short, with 13 bases between. In nucleotides, the CDR3 is TGTGCCAGCAGTTTGGGAGGCGCTGAGTACGAGCAGTACTTC. This sequence encodes CASSLGGAEYEQYF.

V and J are TRBV5-1 and TRBJ2-3; D ambiguous. This CDR3 is built from 15 residues. The V end was cut by 3 bases, the J end by 0 bases, with 11 bases between. The germline V gene encodes CDR1 SGHRS and CDR2 YFSETQ. The CDR3, as DNA: TGCGCCAGCAGCTCTGACTCGCCTAGCACAGATACGCAGTATTTT. As protein: CASSSDSPSTDTQYF.

V gene TRBV5-1 combines with J gene TRBJ1-6; weak D call: TRBD1 (6 bases). Germline-derived CDR1 and CDR2 are SGHRS and YFSETQ. V gave up 5 bases and J gave up 4 bases, with 13 bases separating them. The CDR3 is 15 amino acids. CDR3 nucleotides: TGCGCCAGCAGGTACGCCGGGACATATAATTCACCCCTCCACTTT. Translating it yields CASRYAGTYNSPLHF.

CDR3 DNA: TGCGCCAGCAGCCACAGACAGGGGGCCTACGAGCAGTACTTC. Encoded protein: CASSHRQGAYEQYF. This sequence joins TRBV4-1 and TRBJ2-7, with TRBD1 identical over 9 bases. Germline V gene sequence: CDR1 MGHRA, CDR2 YSYEKL. The CDR3 spans 14 residues. Germline trimming cut 3 bases from V and 2 bases from J; bases unmatched to any gene: 2.

This chain joins TRBV27 and TRBJ2-1; 7 nucleotides align to TRBD2. The CDR3 sequence is 17 residues long. Looked up from germline, CDR1 is MNHEY and CDR2 is SMNVEV (reference sequence). The junction had 10 bases not matched to a gene; V was cut back by 5 bases and J by 0 bases. In DNA, the CDR3 is TGTGCCAGCAGTCCGCAAGCGGGGAGAAGCTCCTACAATGAGCAGTTCTTC. Its translation: CASSPQAGRSSYNEQFF.

V and J are TRBV7-9 and TRBJ1-1; D is unresolved. The CDR3 has 15 residues. V lost 3 bases, J lost 0 bases, and 11 bases lay in between. Germline CDR1 SEHNR, CDR2 FQNEAQ (reference sequence). The CDR3 sequence is CASSFMAVMNTEAFF. The CDR3 coding sequence is TGTGCCAGCAGCTTCATGGCAGTCATGAACACTGAAGCTTTCTTT. Drawing the rest from reference TRBV7-9 and TRBJ1-1, the complete variable domain is DTGVSQNPRHKITKRGQNVTFRCDPISEHNRLYWYRQTLGQGPEFLTYFQNEAQLEKSRLLSDRFSAERPKGSFSTLEIQRTEQGDSAMYLCASSFMAVMNTEAFFGQGTRLTVV.

The chain recombines TRBV5-1 with TRBJ2-1; D is unclear. Germline loops: CDR1 SGHRS, CDR2 YFSETQ. The CDR3 is made up of 12 amino acids. With 4 bases removed from V and 8 bases from J, the gap between germline ends came to 10 bases. DNA for the CDR3: TGCGCCAGCAGCCTGGCTATGGATGAGCAGTTCTTC. As protein: CASSLAMDEQFF.

The V and J genes are TRBV7-2 and TRBJ1-2; no clear D gene. In germline, CDR1 is SGHTA, CDR2 FQGNSA. V was pared by 1 base and J by 7 bases, with 10 bases between. This CDR3 has 13 amino acids. Here the CDR3 reads CASSLVGNPGYTF. CDR3 in DNA: TGTGCCAGCAGCTTAGTCGGGAACCCTGGCTACACCTTC.

The V and J genes are TRBV28 and TRBJ2-3, with D maybe TRBD2 (6 bases). This CDR3 contains 15 residues. Trimming pared 4 bases from V and 7 bases from J, leaving 18 bases between. Per the germline V gene, CDR1 is MDHEN and CDR2 is SYDVKM. The CDR3 bases are TGTGCCAGCAGTTCCCGGGACTCACTGTTTTATACGCAGTATTTT. The encoded protein is CASSSRDSLFYTQYF.

The V gene is TRBV6-5, the J gene TRBJ2-7; the D gene is possibly TRBD2 (6 bases). Germline V gene sequence: CDR1 MNHEY, CDR2 SVGAGI. The CDR3 loop spans 13 amino acids. Trimming cost V 6 bases and J 4 bases, with 13 bases left between them. CDR3 protein: CASRGLQGYEQYF. CDR3 DNA: TGTGCCAGCAGGGGACTGCAGGGTTACGAGCAGTACTTC.

V and J are TRBV10-2 and TRBJ2-2; 7 nucleotides match TRBD1. CDR3 length: 16 amino acids. V trimming: 2 bases; J trimming: 4 bases; junction bases outside the gene matches: 7. The V gene's germline CDR1 is WSHSY and CDR2 SAAADI. The CDR3 sequence: CASSEQGQIFTGELFF. CDR3 nucleotides: TGCGCCAGCAGTGAGCAGGGACAGATATTCACCGGGGAGCTGTTTTTT.

This chain uses TRBV28 with TRBJ1-5, with TRBD1 matching over 9 bases. The V and J ends lost 5 bases and 10 bases, in that order; junction bases with no gene match: 18. This CDR3 contains 17 residues. Germline values: CDR1 MDHEN, CDR2 SYDVKM. The DNA for the CDR3 is TGTGCCAGCAGTCCTGGGAGCGGGACAGGGTCTTCTCGTCCCCAGCATTTT. This sequence encodes CASSPGSGTGSSRPQHF.

The chain recombines TRBV20-1 with TRBJ2-5; 9 bases map to TRBD2. Germline values: CDR1 DFQATT, CDR2 SNEGSKA (reference sequence). The V segment lost 6 bases and the J segment 5 bases; nucleotides outside the gene matches: 13. The CDR3 covers 15 residues. CDR3 sequence reads: CSASSGGGFEETQYF. The CDR3 DNA reads TGCAGTGCCAGTAGCGGGGGAGGGTTTGAGGAGACCCAGTACTTC.

The chain carries TRBV5-6 and TRBJ2-1; 7 bases are shared with TRBD2. With 4 bases clipped from V and 5 bases from J, the junction kept 6 bases outside the gene matches. CDR1 is SGHDT, CDR2 YYEEEE, per germline. This CDR3 region has 14 residues. The CDR3 nucleotides read TGTGCCAGCAGCAACTGGGGGGGAAACAATGAGCAGTTCTTC. Translating gives CASSNWGGNNEQFF.

V and J are TRBV9 and TRBJ2-7; D might be TRBD1 (6 bases). Per germline, CDR1 SGDLS and CDR2 YYNGEE. The CDR3 is 16 residues long. The V and J ends lost 3 bases and 0 bases respectively, with 16 bases between them. The CDR3 DNA sequence: TGTGCCAGCAGCGCAAGGGGGACGGCCAACTCCTACGAGCAGTACTTC. Translated: CASSARGTANSYEQYF. The full variable domain, in which reference TRBV9 and TRBJ2-7 provide the parts outside the CDR3, is DSGVTQTPKHLITATGQRVTLRCSPRSGDLSVYWYQQSLDQGLQFLIQYYNGEERAKGNILERFSAQQFPDLHSELNLSSLELGDSALYFCASSARGTANSYEQYFGPGTRLTVT.

V usage is TRBV7-2 and J usage is TRBJ2-1; the match to TRBD2 covers 8 bases. Unmatched junction bases numbered 8, after V lost 0 bases and J lost 4 bases. Germline V CDR1 and CDR2: SGHTA, FQGNSA. CDR3 length: 17 residues. CDR3 sequence reads: CASSLAVAGRGYNEQFF. CDR3 in DNA: TGTGCCAGCAGCTTAGCGGTAGCGGGACGGGGGTACAATGAGCAGTTCTTC.